This is a list of T cell receptor beta chains from one sample in a study of graft-versus-host responses after intestinal transplantation. Which antigens these TCRs recognize remains unknown. Assay: immunoSEQ multiplex PCR; the TCRdb copy retains only in-frame clones and omits some. Among about 120,000 clones listed, about nine tenths were seen once. Sequences were derived from unstimulated CD4+ T cells sorted from spleen or lymph node cells, sampled before intestinal transplant. These TCRs come from a human donor who received an intestinal transplant. Each CDR3 is given with its conserved first and last residue. Each record gives: J gene, clone size, V gene, CDR3 protein. Size tells how often a clone was seen (once, few, many) or the class of an expanded clone, and some rows leave it out.

J gene: TRBJ2-1; clone size: -; V gene: TRBV10-3; CDR3 protein: CAISDGSSYNEQFF
J gene: TRBJ2-3; clone size: once; V gene: TRBV10-3; CDR3 protein: CAISVSTDTQYF
J gene: TRBJ1-5; clone size: -; V gene: TRBV15; CDR3 protein: CATSYRYANQPQHF
J gene: TRBJ2-5; clone size: -; V gene: TRBV5-6; CDR3 protein: CASSLSSRETQYF
J gene: TRBJ2-7; clone size: -; V gene: TRBV5-1; CDR3 protein: CASSLGSGVYEQYF
J gene: TRBJ2-7; clone size: once; V gene: TRBV28; CDR3 protein: CASSPTGTRYEQYF
J gene: TRBJ2-2; clone size: -; V gene: TRBV2; CDR3 protein: CASKDSLNTGELFF
J gene: TRBJ2-3; clone size: -; V gene: TRBV7-8; CDR3 protein: CASSLDGRDTDTQYF
J gene: TRBJ2-3; clone size: -; V gene: TRBV30; CDR3 protein: CAWSVRADTQYF
J gene: TRBJ2-5; clone size: -; V gene: TRBV18; CDR3 protein: CASSRYQETQYF
J gene: TRBJ1-1; clone size: -; V gene: TRBV29-1; CDR3 protein: CSVATDSSLIGAFF
J gene: TRBJ2-3; clone size: -; V gene: TRBV9; CDR3 protein: CASSPPRGGRADTQYF
J gene: TRBJ2-3; clone size: once; V gene: TRBV5-1; CDR3 protein: CASSLPTGNTDTQYF
J gene: TRBJ2-7; clone size: once; V gene: TRBV11-2; CDR3 protein: CASSSGLAGGRGDEQYF
J gene: TRBJ2-7; clone size: -; V gene: TRBV28; CDR3 protein: CASSLLSEAYEQYF
J gene: TRBJ1-1; clone size: -; V gene: TRBV11-2; CDR3 protein: CASSLDLGWGQEAFF
J gene: TRBJ2-5; clone size: -; V gene: TRBV7-2; CDR3 protein: CASSLAIQGEQYF
J gene: TRBJ1-2; clone size: -; V gene: TRBV5-1; CDR3 protein: CASSLFPDRGDYGYTF
J gene: TRBJ1-2; clone size: -; V gene: TRBV6-5; CDR3 protein: CASSSQGAAYGYTF
J gene: TRBJ1-4; clone size: once; V gene: TRBV11-2; CDR3 protein: CASSLQGGSNEKLFF
J gene: TRBJ2-3; clone size: -; V gene: TRBV11-3; CDR3 protein: CASSPGGGADTQYF